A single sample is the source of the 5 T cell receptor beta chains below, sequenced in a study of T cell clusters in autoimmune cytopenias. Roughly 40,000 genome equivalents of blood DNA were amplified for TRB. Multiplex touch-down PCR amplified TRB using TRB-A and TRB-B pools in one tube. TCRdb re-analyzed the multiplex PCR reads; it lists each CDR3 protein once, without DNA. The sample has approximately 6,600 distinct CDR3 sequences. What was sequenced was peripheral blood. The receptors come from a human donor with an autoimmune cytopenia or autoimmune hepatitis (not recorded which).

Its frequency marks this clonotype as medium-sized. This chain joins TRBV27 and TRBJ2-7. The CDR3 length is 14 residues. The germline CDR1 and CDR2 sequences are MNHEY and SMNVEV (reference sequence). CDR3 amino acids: CASSFDGNRYEQYF.

The CDR3 sequence is CASSQRVRAGGMYSTDTQYF. V usage is TRBV4-2 and J usage is TRBJ2-3; TCRdb calls TRBD2, which cannot be checked without DNA. Per the germline V gene, CDR1 is LGHNA and CDR2 is YNFKEQ. This CDR3 is 20 amino acids long.

The CDR3 sequence is CASSQGLRPNQPQHF. V is TRBV14 and J is TRBJ1-5; TCRdb's D call of TRBD1 is untestable without DNA. The CDR3 sequence is 15 residues long. The germline V gene has CDR1 SGHDN and CDR2 FVKESK.

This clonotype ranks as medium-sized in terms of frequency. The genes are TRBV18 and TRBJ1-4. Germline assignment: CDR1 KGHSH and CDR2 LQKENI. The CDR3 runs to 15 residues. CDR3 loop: CASSRGIATNEKLFF. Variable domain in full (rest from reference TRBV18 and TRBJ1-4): NAGVMQNPRHLVRRRGQEARLRCSPMKGHSHVYWYRQLPEEGLKFMVYLQKENIIDESGMPKERFSAEFPKEGPSILRIQQVVRGDSAAYFCASSRGIATNEKLFFGSGTQLSVL.

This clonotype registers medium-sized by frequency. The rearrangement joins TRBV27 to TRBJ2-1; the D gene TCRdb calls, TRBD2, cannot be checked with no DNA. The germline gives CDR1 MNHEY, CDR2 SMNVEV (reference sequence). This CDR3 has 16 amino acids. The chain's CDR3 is CASSSMASGGYNEQFF.